This entry features one T cell receptor beta chain sequence. The target of this receptor is not known. No much larger clone is present one base from it, and per-base qualities are unavailable. The germline V gene specifies SGHNT as CDR1 and YENEEA as CDR2. V is pruned by 1 base and J by 0 bases, leaving 1 base of the junction without a gene match. Including cysteine and phenylalanine, the CDR3 has 15 amino acids. The CDR3 DNA has 45 bases and is translated from base 1. What the time point label conveys for this sample: about 28 days (+/-7) after the second vaccine dose. AZD1222 recipients with second doses at about 4 weeks or about 12 weeks were pooled, because spike-specific TCR depth and breadth did not differ between schedules. Samples from vaccinated people were obtained from the UK trials COV001 and COV002, which included a single-blind randomized controlled phase 2/3 trial of AZD1222 (ChAdOx1 nCoV-19) in healthy adults. For TCRbeta chain sequencing, PBMC samples were collected from trial participants at day 0 and at day 28 after the second dose.

These data originate in a study of T cell responses to AZD1222 COVID-19 vaccine (dated by TCRdb to the early 2020s). Regarding the complete study: TCR sequencing covered more than 230 trial participants: 200 to 210 given two doses of AZD1222 and about 26 given two doses of MenACWY control vaccine. Trial participants were enrolled into age subgroups of 18-55, 56-69 and 70-plus years, which contained about 160, 30 and 59 TCR-sequenced participants, respectively. General findings and caveats noted by the study authors: Reportedly, close to half of the unique spike-specific TCRs recognized epitopes lying outside the regions that are mutated in the B.1.351 and B.1.1.7 variants. Because no day 14 peak-response samples were available, repertoires were characterized only after the peak T cell response. CD4 TCRs associated with the vaccine covered the entire spike protein, and the dominant responses were in regions 160-218 and 743-854. Participants were mostly white British and included more females than males, and it was suggested by the authors that clonal diversity may have been underestimated. After two AZD1222 doses, both the breadth and the depth of spike-specific TCRs were significantly higher than at day 0 and than in MenACWY recipients. In the small 56-69-year group, the increase in depth fell short of significance, most likely because of low power. Only five or six AZD1222 recipients were SARS-CoV-2 seropositive at baseline, limiting conclusions about previously exposed vaccinees.

The CDR3 regions of human TCRbeta chains were analyzed by immunosequencing. In the paper's pipeline: TCRs in the repertoires were compared against a reference library of SARS-CoV-2-specific TCRs that had been generated with the MIRA antigen-specificity platform. Breadth was defined as the fraction of unique TCRs that were SARS-CoV-2-associated. Depth was defined as the fraction of total T cells that were SARS-CoV-2-associated. Using the MIRA data, each spike-specific TCR was mapped to the spike region that the TCR reacts to and placed in a CD4 or CD8 class. Log10-transformed breadth and depth values were compared by one-way ANOVA with Sidak's multiple comparisons tests. TCRdb stores this immuneACCESS table with in-frame sequences only. Part of the clones is absent; in the studies checked, under half of the shortfall reflects unresolved V genes, and no reason is known for the rest. That table furnishes V, J and clone size, whereas the DNA furnished D and trimming. In this sample the table shows 110,000 to 150,000 clones, approximately 92% of which occur a single time. Together, the top ten hold less than 3.5% of the sample.

The receptor was isolated from an adult who received the AZD1222 COVID-19 vaccine. Recombination connected TRBV11-3 to TRBJ2-3, with 7 bases aligning to TRBD2. The sample in question was peripheral blood, obtained 28 days after the second AZD1222 dose. At the DNA level, the sequence is TGTGCCAGCAGCTTAGGCGGGAGTAGCACAGATACGCAGTATTTT. Translated, this gives CASSLGGSSTDTQYF.